This T cell receptor beta chain was sequenced during a study of T cell responses to AZD1222 COVID-19 vaccine (dated by TCRdb to about 2021). Broadly, across the study: A total of 233 trial participants underwent TCR sequencing, of whom 200 to 220 had received two doses of AZD1222 and some 25 had received two doses of the MenACWY control vaccine. Enrollment into the trials was organized by age into subgroups of 18-55, 56-69 and 70-plus years, and those subgroups contained about 160, 30 and 59 TCR-sequenced participants, respectively.

In regard to this clone: Its binding antigen is unknown. The input lacks base qualities; no much larger clone sits a single base away.

V is pruned by 2 bases and J by 5 bases, leaving 6 bases of the junction without a gene match. The CDR3 holds 15 amino acids from the cysteine to the phenylalanine. Just CDR3 DNA is preserved here, 45 bases in frame from base 1. The CDR1 and CDR2 encoded by the germline V gene (reference sequence) are MNHEY and SMNVEV. Study-wide findings and limitations: In the small 56-69-year group, the increase in depth fell short of significance, most likely because of low power. After two AZD1222 doses, spike-specific TCR breadth and depth were significantly higher than at day 0 and than in MenACWY recipients. The whole spike protein was spanned by vaccine-associated CD4 TCRs, and dominant responses were seen in regions 160-218 and 743-854. Because no samples from the day 14 peak response were available, repertoires could be characterized only after the peak T cell response. Reportedly, close to half of the unique spike-specific TCRs recognized epitopes lying outside the regions that are mutated in the B.1.351 and B.1.1.7 variants. Only a handful of AZD1222 recipients were SARS-CoV-2 seropositive at baseline, limiting conclusions about previously exposed vaccinees. Participants were mostly white British, with more females than males. The authors suggested clonal diversity may have been underestimated.

The time point label here, explained by the study, means: about 28 days (+/-7) after the second vaccine dose. Because spike-specific TCR depth and breadth did not differ between the two schedules, AZD1222 recipients who got a second dose at roughly 4 weeks were pooled with those who got a second dose at roughly 12 weeks. Samples from vaccinated people were obtained from the UK trials COV001 and COV002, which included a single-blind randomized controlled phase 2/3 trial of AZD1222 (ChAdOx1 nCoV-19) in healthy adults. For TCRbeta chain sequencing, PBMC samples were collected from trial participants at day 0 and at day 28 after the second dose. The CDR3 regions of human TCRbeta chains were analyzed by immunosequencing. As for how the authors treated the data: Repertoire TCRs were checked for matches against a reference library of SARS-CoV-2-specific TCRs that had been generated using the MIRA antigen-specificity platform. Breadth was defined as the fraction of unique TCRs that were SARS-CoV-2-associated, and depth was defined as the fraction of total T cells that were SARS-CoV-2-associated. Using the MIRA data, every spike-specific TCR was mapped to the spike region that the TCR reacted to and assigned to either a CD4 or a CD8 class. Log10-transformed breadth and depth values were compared by one-way ANOVA with Sidak's multiple comparisons tests. The table comes from immuneACCESS by way of TCRdb, which keeps in-frame sequences with V and J called. Part of the clones is missing from these tables; in studies checked, under half for an unresolved V gene and the rest for unknown reasons. V and J calls and clone size are as listed in that table; D and trimming were resolved from the DNA. In this sample the table shows over 110,000 clones, 85% to 90% of which occur a single time. Of the sample, 1.5% to 2% is held by the ten largest clones.

The chain uses TRBV27 and TRBJ2-3; 8 of the junction bases match TRBD2. Specimen: peripheral blood, collected 28 days after the second AZD1222 dose. The sequence came from an adult who received the AZD1222 COVID-19 vaccine. The CDR3 region: CASSLDGRAGDTQYF. The nucleotide sequence reads TGTGCCAGCAGTTTAGACGGGAGGGCAGGAGATACGCAGTATTTT.